These T cell receptor beta chains were read from a single sample in a study of identical twins. One entry per CDR3 protein, called by TCRdb with MiXCR from the 5' RACE reads. This sample has about 660,000 distinct CDR3 sequences, with around 8.6% found just once. The sample also formed part of further work on yellow fever vaccine responses in identical twins.

The sample taken for sequencing was PBMCs. Receptors were obtained from a young woman in good health. Each CDR3 is given with its conserved first and last residue. A D gene is named only where the DNA matches it firmly. Rows give clone size only sometimes, using once, few, many, or a class for an expanded clone.

CDR3: CASSWRGGQFF; DNA: TGTGCCAGCAGCTGGCGGGGAGGGCAGTTCTTC; V: TRBV12-3/TRBV12-4; D: -; size: many; J: TRBJ2-1
CDR3: CASSFSRTDTQYF; DNA: TGCGCCAGCAGCTTTTCTCGCACAGATACGCAGTATTTT; V: TRBV5-1; D: -; size: many; J: TRBJ2-3
CDR3: CASSLGTRVGRDTQYF; DNA: TGTGCCAGCAGTTTAGGGACTAGAGTAGGGAGAGATACGCAGTATTTT; V: TRBV28; D: TRBD2; size: many; J: TRBJ2-3
CDR3: CASGPLAGGTDTQYF; DNA: TGTGCCAGTGGCCCCCTTGCGGGAGGAACAGATACGCAGTATTTT; V: TRBV19; D: TRBD2; size: few; J: TRBJ2-3
CDR3: CASSLGQLKAGELFF; DNA: TGCGCCAGCAGCCTGGGACAGCTAAAGGCCGGGGAGCTGTTTTTT; V: TRBV5-1; D: TRBD1; size: many; J: TRBJ2-2
CDR3: CASSESVLGGYTF; DNA: TGTGCCAGCAGTGAATCAGTTCTCGGGGGCTACACCTTC; V: TRBV2; D: -; size: -; J: TRBJ1-2
CDR3: CASSNGLAGNYNEQFF; DNA: TGTGCCAGCAGCAACGGACTAGCGGGGAACTACAATGAGCAGTTCTTC; V: TRBV12-3/TRBV12-4; D: TRBD2; size: many; J: TRBJ2-1
CDR3: CAILRGDYGNNEQFF; DNA: TGTGCCATCCTCCGGGGGGACTACGGAAACAATGAGCAGTTCTTC; V: TRBV2; D: TRBD2; size: -; J: TRBJ2-1
CDR3: CASSETGRFASNEKLFF; DNA: TGTGCCAGCAGCGAGACAGGGAGGTTCGCTTCTAATGAAAAACTGTTTTTT; V: TRBV7-6; D: TRBD1; size: -; J: TRBJ1-4
CDR3: CASSQQTGGYNEQFF; DNA: TGCGCCAGCAGCCAACAGACAGGGGGGTACAATGAGCAGTTCTTC; V: TRBV4-1; D: TRBD1; size: -; J: TRBJ2-1
CDR3: CATSSAGQSLQETQYF; DNA: TGTGCCACCAGCAGCGCGGGACAGAGCTTACAAGAGACCCAGTACTTC; V: TRBV15; D: -; size: -; J: TRBJ2-5
CDR3: CASSYAGDEQFF; DNA: TGTGCCAGCAGTTACGCGGGTGATGAGCAGTTCTTC; V: TRBV6-2/TRBV6-3; D: -; size: few; J: TRBJ2-1
CDR3: CAIRTGVLPRDTQYF; DNA: TGTGCCATTCGGACAGGGGTGTTGCCGAGGGATACGCAGTATTTT; V: TRBV10-3; D: TRBD1; size: many; J: TRBJ2-3
CDR3: CASSIFGGAKNIQYF; DNA: TGTGCCAGCAGTATATTTGGGGGTGCCAAAAACATTCAGTACTTC; V: TRBV7-2; D: -; size: few; J: TRBJ2-4
CDR3: CASSLTANTDTQYF; DNA: TGTGCCAGCAGTTTAACGGCGAACACAGATACGCAGTATTTT; V: TRBV12-3/TRBV12-4; D: -; size: many; J: TRBJ2-3
CDR3: CASTPGPGLSYEQYF; DNA: TGTGCCAGCACCCCGGGACCAGGCCTCTCCTACGAGCAGTACTTC; V: TRBV12-3/TRBV12-4; D: -; size: -; J: TRBJ2-7
CDR3: CASSLFYIQRSLSGANVLTF; DNA: TGTGCCAGCAGTTTATTTTATATCCAGCGGTCTCTCTCTGGGGCCAACGTCCTGACTTTC; V: TRBV28; D: -; size: few; J: TRBJ2-6
CDR3: CSAHGSTDTQYF; DNA: TGCAGTGCTCACGGGAGCACAGATACGCAGTATTTT; V: TRBV20-1; D: -; size: few; J: TRBJ2-3
CDR3: CASSVLLGEPGGYTF; DNA: TGTGCCAGCAGCGTCCTCCTTGGGGAGCCCGGGGGCTACACCTTC; V: TRBV9; D: -; size: many; J: TRBJ1-2
CDR3: CASSLLGKGDNEQFF; DNA: TGTGCCAGCAGTTTACTCGGGAAGGGGGACAATGAGCAGTTCTTC; V: TRBV12-3/TRBV12-4; D: -; size: few; J: TRBJ2-1
CDR3: CSASEGGRETGELFF; DNA: TGCAGTGCGTCGGAGGGCGGGAGGGAGACCGGGGAGCTGTTTTTT; V: TRBV20-1; D: TRBD2; size: -; J: TRBJ2-2
CDR3: CASSLEQPVSGNTIYF; DNA: TGTGCCAGCAGTTTAGAACAGCCAGTCTCTGGAAACACCATATATTTT; V: TRBV12-3/TRBV12-4; D: -; size: -; J: TRBJ1-3
CDR3: CASSLGYGGWDEQFF; DNA: TGTGCCAGCAGCTTAGGGTACGGAGGATGGGATGAGCAGTTCTTC; V: TRBV7-2; D: -; size: -; J: TRBJ2-1
CDR3: CASSLEGGFLNEQFF; DNA: TGCGCCAGCAGCTTGGAAGGGGGCTTCCTGAATGAGCAGTTCTTC; V: TRBV5-1; D: TRBD1; size: -; J: TRBJ2-1
CDR3: CATSDQTVTDTQYF; DNA: TGTGCCACCAGTGACCAGACAGTGACAGATACGCAGTATTTT; V: TRBV24-1; D: -; size: many; J: TRBJ2-3
CDR3: CASVLDRANQPQHF; DNA: TGTGCCAGCGTCCTCGACAGGGCGAATCAGCCCCAGCATTTT; V: TRBV6-5; D: TRBD1; size: -; J: TRBJ1-5